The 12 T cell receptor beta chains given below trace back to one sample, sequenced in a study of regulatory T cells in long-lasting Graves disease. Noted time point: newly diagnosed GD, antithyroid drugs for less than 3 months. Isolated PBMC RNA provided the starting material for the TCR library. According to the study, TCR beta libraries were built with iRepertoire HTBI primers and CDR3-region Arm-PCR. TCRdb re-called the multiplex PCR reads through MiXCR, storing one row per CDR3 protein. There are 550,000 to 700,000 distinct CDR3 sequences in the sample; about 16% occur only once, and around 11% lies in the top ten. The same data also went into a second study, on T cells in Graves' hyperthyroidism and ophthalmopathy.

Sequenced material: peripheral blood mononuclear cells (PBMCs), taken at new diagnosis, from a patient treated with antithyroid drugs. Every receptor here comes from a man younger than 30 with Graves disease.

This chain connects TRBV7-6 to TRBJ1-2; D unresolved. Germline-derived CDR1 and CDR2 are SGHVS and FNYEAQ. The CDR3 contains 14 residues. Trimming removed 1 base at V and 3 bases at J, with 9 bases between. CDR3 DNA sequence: TGTGCCAGCAGCTTAGACAGAAATTACTATGGCTACACCTTC. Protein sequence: CASSLDRNYYGYTF.

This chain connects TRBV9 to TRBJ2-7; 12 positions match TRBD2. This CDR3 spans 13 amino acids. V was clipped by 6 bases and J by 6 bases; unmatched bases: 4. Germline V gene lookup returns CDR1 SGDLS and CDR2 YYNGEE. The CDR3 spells CASKRTSGIEQYF. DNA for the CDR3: TGTGCCAGCAAAAGGACTAGCGGGATCGAGCAGTACTTC.

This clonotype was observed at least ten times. CDR3 amino acids: CASSVDRNQPQHF. The DNA of the CDR3 is TGTGCCAGCAGTGTTGACAGAAATCAGCCCCAGCATTTT. This sequence joins TRBV2 and TRBJ1-5; a possible D gene is TRBD1 (5 bases). The CDR3 consists of 13 residues. In germline, CDR1 is SNHLY, CDR2 FYNNEI. Trimming took 4 bases from V and 4 from J, leaving 8 bases between them. Based on the CDR3 plus reference TRBV2 and TRBJ1-5, the full variable domain is EPEVTQTPSHQVTQMGQEVILRCVPISNHLYFYWYRQILGQKVEFLVSFYNNEISEKSEIFDDQFSVERPDGSNFTLKIRSTKLEDSAMYFCASSVDRNQPQHFGDGTRLSIL.

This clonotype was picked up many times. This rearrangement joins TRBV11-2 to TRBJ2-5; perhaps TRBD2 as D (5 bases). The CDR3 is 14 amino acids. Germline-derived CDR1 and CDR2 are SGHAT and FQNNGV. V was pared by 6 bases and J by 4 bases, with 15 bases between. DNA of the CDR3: TGTGCCAGCAGTCGGGGAGCTCTTGGAGAGACCCAGTACTTC. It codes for CASSRGALGETQYF.

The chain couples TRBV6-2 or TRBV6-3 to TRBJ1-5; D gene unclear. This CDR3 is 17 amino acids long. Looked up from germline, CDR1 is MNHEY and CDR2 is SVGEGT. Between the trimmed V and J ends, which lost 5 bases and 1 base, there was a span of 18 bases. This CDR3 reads CASSPFLTTGSNQPQHF. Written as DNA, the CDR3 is TGTGCCAGCAGTCCATTTCTCACCACGGGGAGCAATCAGCCCCAGCATTTT.

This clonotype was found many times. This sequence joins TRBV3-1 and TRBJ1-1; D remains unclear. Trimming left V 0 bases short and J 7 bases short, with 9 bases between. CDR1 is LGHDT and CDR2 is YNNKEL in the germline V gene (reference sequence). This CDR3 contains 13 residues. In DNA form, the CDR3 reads TGTGCCAGCAGCCAAGATTGGGGAGGTGAAGCTTTCTTT. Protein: CASSQDWGGEAFF.

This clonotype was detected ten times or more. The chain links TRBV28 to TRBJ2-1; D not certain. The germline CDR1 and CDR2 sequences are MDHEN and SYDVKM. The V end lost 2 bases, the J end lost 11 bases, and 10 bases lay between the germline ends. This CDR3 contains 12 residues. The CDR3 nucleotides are TGTGCCAGCAGTTTAAGGGAAACTAAGCAGTTCTTC. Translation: CASSLRETKQFF.

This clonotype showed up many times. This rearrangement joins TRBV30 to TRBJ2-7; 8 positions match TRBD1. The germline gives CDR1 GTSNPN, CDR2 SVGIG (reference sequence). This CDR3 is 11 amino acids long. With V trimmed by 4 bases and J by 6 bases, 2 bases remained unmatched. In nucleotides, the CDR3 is TGTGCCTGGACAGGGGGCTCCGAGCAGTACTTC. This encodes CAWTGGSEQYF.

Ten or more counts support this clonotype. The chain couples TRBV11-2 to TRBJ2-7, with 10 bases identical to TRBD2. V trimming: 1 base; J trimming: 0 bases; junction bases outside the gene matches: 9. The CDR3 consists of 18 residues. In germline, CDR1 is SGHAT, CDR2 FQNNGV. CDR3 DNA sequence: TGTGCCAGCAGCTTAGCCCCTAGCGGGAGAAGGTCCTCCTACGAGCAGTACTTC. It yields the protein CASSLAPSGRRSSYEQYF.

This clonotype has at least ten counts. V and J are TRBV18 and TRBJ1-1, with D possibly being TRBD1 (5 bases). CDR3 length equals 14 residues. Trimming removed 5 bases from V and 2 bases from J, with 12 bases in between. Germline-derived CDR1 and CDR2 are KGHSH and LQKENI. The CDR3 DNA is TGTGCCAGCTCAGGGGGGGTCCACAACACTGAAGCTTTCTTT. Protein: CASSGGVHNTEAFF.

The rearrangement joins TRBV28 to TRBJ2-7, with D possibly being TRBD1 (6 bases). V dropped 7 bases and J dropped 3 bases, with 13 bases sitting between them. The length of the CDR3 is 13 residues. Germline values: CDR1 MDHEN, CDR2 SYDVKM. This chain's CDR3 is CASTTQGGYEQYF. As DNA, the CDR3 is TGTGCCAGCACCACTCAAGGGGGCTACGAGCAGTACTTC.

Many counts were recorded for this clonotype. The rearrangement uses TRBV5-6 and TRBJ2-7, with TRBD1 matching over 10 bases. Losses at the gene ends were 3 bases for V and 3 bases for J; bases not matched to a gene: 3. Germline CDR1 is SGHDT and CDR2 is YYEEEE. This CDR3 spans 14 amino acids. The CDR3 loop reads CASSYGTGVYEQYF. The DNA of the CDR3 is TGTGCCAGCAGCTACGGGACAGGGGTCTACGAGCAGTACTTC.